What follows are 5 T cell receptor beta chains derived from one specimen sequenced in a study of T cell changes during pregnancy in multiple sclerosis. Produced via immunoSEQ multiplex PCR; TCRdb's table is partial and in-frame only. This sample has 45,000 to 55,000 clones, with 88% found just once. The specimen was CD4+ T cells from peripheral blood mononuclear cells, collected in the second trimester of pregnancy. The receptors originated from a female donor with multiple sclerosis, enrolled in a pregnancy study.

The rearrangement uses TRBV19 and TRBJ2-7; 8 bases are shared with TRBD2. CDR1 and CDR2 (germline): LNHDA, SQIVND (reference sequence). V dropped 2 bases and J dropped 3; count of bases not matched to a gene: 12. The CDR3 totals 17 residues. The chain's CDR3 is CASSIIWELAGHYEQYF. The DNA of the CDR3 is TGTGCCAGTAGTATAATCTGGGAGTTAGCGGGACACTACGAGCAGTACTTC.

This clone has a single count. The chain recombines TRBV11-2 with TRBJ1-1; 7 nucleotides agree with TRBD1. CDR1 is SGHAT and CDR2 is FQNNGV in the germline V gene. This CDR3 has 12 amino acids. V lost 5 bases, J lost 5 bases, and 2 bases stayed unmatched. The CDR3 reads CASSRQGTEAFF. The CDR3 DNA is TGTGCCAGCAGCAGACAGGGAACTGAAGCTTTCTTT. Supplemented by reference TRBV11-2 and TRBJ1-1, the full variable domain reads EAGVAQSPRYKIIEKRQSVAFWCNPISGHATLYWYQQILGQGPKLLIQFQNNGVVDDSQLPKDRFSAERLKGVDSTLKIQPAKLEDSAVYLCASSRQGTEAFFGQGTRLTVV.

CDR3 DNA: TGCGCCAGCAGCTTGATTGGCGGCCCCTACGAGCAGTACTTC. Amino acids: CASSLIGGPYEQYF. The chain links TRBV5-1 to TRBJ2-7; no clear D gene. This CDR3 region has 14 residues. Germline V gives CDR1 SGHRS, CDR2 YFSETQ. Trimming cost V 1 base and J 2 bases, with 10 bases left between them. The full variable domain, rest sourced from reference TRBV5-1 and TRBJ2-7, is KAGVTQTPRYLIKTRGQQVTLSCSPISGHRSVSWYQQTPGQGLQFLFEYFSETQRNKGNFPGRFSGRQFSNSRSEMNVSTLELGDSALYLCASSLIGGPYEQYFGPGTRLTVT.

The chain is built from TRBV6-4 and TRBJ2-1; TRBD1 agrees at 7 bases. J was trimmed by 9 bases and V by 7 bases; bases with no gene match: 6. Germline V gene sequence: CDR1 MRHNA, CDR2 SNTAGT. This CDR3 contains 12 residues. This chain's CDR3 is CASIQGVGEQFF. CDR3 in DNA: TGTGCCAGCATTCAGGGGGTAGGTGAGCAGTTCTTC.

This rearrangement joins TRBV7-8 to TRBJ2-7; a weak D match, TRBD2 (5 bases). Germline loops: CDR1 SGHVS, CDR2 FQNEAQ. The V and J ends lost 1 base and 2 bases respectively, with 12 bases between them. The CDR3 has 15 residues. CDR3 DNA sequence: TGTGCCAGCAGCTTAGGAGCGGCCCCCGCCTACGAGCAGTACTTC. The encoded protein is CASSLGAAPAYEQYF.